The rows below give T cell receptor beta chains drawn from one sample of a study of early T cells in non-severe SARS-CoV-2 infection. TCRdb analysed the 5' RACE reads with MiXCR anew, one entry per CDR3 protein. The repertoire holds approximately 28,000 distinct CDR3 sequences, with 4.6% as singletons. The material sequenced was whole blood, taken at baseline. The receptors were sampled from an adult who was a healthcare worker with PCR-confirmed SARS-CoV-2 infection or an uninfected control (not recorded which). Each CDR3 is given with its conserved first and last residue. Each record gives: clone size, V gene, D gene, J gene, CDR3 protein, CDR3 DNA. The D gene is left open where the match is weak. A row's size may be missing; if present it is once, few, many or a size class.

>medium-sized|TRBV7-9|-|TRBJ1-5
CASSLGVDQPQHF
TGTGCCAGCAGCTTAGGAGTTGATCAGCCCCAGCATTTT
>many|TRBV28|TRBD1|TRBJ2-7
CASRTGGNYEQYF
TGTGCCAGCCGGACAGGGGGCAACTACGAGCAGTACTTC
>many|TRBV2|-|TRBJ2-5
CASSEGGRLPWETQYF
TGTGCCAGCAGTGAAGGAGGGCGACTGCCTTGGGAGACCCAGTACTTC
>few|TRBV18|-|TRBJ2-6
CASSPQEAGANVLTF
TGTGCCAGCTCACCACAGGAGGCTGGGGCCAACGTCCTGACTTTC
>-|TRBV24-1|TRBD2|TRBJ2-7
CATQERGGGNEQYF
TGTGCCACCCAAGAACGGGGGGGAGGCAACGAGCAGTACTTC
>many|TRBV10-1|TRBD1|TRBJ1-4
CASSEDRGLVQKLFF
TGCGCCAGCAGTGAAGACAGGGGGCTCGTCCAAAAACTGTTTTTT
>-|TRBV12-3/TRBV12-4|TRBD2|TRBJ2-1
CASSRGLAGYNEQFF
TGTGCCAGCAGCCGAGGACTAGCGGGATACAATGAGCAGTTCTTC
>many|TRBV19|-|TRBJ1-1
CASSIAGVRTEAFF
TGTGCCAGTAGTATCGCGGGGGTTCGGACTGAAGCTTTCTTT
>-|TRBV7-8|-|TRBJ2-1
CASSPLREQNEQFF
TGTGCCAGCAGCCCGCTCCGAGAACAGAATGAGCAGTTCTTC
>-|TRBV2|TRBD2|TRBJ2-5
CASRKTSGRETQYF
TGTGCTTCCCGAAAGACTAGCGGACGGGAGACCCAGTACTTC
>many|TRBV6-1|-|TRBJ2-1
CASSFPRAMTRSEQFF
TGTGCCAGCAGTTTCCCCCGGGCCATGACTAGGAGTGAGCAGTTCTTC
>many|TRBV7-2|TRBD1|TRBJ2-1
CASSLASRTGLYNEQFF
TGTGCCAGCAGCTTAGCCTCCCGGACAGGTCTCTACAATGAGCAGTTCTTC
>many|TRBV7-2|-|TRBJ2-5
CASSLGGDQETQYF
TGTGCCAGCAGCTTAGGAGGGGACCAAGAGACCCAGTACTTC
>many|TRBV28|TRBD1|TRBJ2-2
CASSQLDRGAGELFF
TGTGCCAGCAGTCAATTGGACAGGGGAGCCGGGGAGCTGTTTTTT
>many|TRBV19|TRBD2|TRBJ2-4
CASSMTQHGRVAKNIQYF
TGTGCCAGTAGTATGACACAGCACGGGAGGGTCGCCAAAAACATTCAGTACTTC
>many|TRBV5-1|TRBD2|TRBJ2-5
CASSIAGEPSQETQYF
TGCGCCAGCAGTATAGCGGGAGAACCCTCCCAAGAGACCCAGTACTTC
>few|TRBV19|-|TRBJ1-5
CASSMATVGVQPQHF
TGTGCCAGTAGTATGGCCACAGTAGGAGTTCAGCCCCAGCATTTT
>-|TRBV6-5|TRBD2|TRBJ2-2
CASSYHSRRGLAGRELFF
TGTGCCAGCAGTTACCATTCACGACGGGGACTAGCGGGACGAGAGCTGTTTTTT
>many|TRBV28|-|TRBJ2-4
CASSSPLGLRAKNIQYF
TGTGCCAGCAGTTCCCCACTGGGATTACGGGCCAAAAACATTCAGTACTTC